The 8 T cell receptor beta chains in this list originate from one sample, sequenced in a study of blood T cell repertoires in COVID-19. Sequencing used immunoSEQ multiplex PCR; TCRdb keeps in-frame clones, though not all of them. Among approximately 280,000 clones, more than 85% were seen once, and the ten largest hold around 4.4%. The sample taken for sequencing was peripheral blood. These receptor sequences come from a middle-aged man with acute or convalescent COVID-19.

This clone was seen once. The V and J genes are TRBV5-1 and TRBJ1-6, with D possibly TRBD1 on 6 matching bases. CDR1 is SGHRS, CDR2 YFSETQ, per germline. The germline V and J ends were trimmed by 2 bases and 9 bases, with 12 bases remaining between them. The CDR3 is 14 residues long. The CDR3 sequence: CASSLGTSSSPLHF. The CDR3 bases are TGCGCCAGCAGCTTAGGGACAAGCAGTTCACCCCTCCACTTT.

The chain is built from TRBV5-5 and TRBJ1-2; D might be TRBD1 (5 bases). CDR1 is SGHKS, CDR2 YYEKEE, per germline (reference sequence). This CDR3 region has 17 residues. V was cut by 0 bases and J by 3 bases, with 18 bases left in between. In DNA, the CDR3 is TGTGCCAGCAGCTTGGCTTTTCTGGTCCTAGGGGACTATGGCTACACCTTC. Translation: CASSLAFLVLGDYGYTF.

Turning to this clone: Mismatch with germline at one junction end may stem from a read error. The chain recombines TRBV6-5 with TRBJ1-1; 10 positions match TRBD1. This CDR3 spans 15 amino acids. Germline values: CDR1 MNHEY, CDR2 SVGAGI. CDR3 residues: CASRVPGQGNPEAFF. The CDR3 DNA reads TGTGCCAGCAGGGTCCCGGGACAGGGGAACCCTGAAGCTTTCTTT.

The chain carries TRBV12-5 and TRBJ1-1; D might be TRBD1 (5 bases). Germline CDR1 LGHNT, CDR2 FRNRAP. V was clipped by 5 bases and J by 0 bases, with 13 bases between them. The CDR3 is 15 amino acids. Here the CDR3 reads CASGPYDRMNTEAFF. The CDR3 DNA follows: TGTGCTAGTGGTCCCTACGACAGAATGAACACTGAAGCTTTCTTT.

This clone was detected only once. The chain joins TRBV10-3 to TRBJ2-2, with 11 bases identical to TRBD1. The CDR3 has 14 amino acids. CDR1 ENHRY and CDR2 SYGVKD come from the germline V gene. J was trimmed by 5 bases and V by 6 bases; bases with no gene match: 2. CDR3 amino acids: CAIRGTGGTGELFF. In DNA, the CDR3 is TGTGCCATCAGAGGGACAGGGGGAACCGGGGAGCTGTTTTTT.

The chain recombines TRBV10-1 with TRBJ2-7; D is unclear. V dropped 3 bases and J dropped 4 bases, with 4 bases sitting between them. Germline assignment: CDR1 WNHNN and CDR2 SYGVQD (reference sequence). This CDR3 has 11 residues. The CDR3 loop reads CASSDGYEQYF. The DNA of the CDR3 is TGCGCCAGCAGTGACGGGTACGAGCAGTACTTC.

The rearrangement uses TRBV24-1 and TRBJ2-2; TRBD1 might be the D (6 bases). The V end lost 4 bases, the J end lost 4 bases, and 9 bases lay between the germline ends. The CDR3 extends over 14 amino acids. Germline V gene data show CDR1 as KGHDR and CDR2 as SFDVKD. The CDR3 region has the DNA TGTGCCACCAGTGACAGGGGCGGCACCGGGGAGCTGTTTTTT. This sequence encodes CATSDRGGTGELFF.

CDR3 amino acids: CASSLHYEQYF. In DNA form, the CDR3 reads TGTGCCAGCAGCCTCCACTACGAGCAGTACTTC. This chain connects TRBV3-1 (or the pseudogene TRBV3-2) to TRBJ2-7; D is ambiguous. Trimming removed 4 bases from V and 3 bases from J, with 4 bases in between. The CDR3 runs to 11 residues. The germline V gene encodes CDR1 LGHDT and CDR2 YNNKEL (reference sequence).